This T cell receptor (beta chain) was sequenced for a study of T cells in Graves' hyperthyroidism and ophthalmopathy. There were TCR beta CDR3 regions amplified from RNA transcripts. The TCR CDR3 first-round RT-PCR relied on the HTBI primer set. TCRdb re-called the multiplex PCR reads through MiXCR, storing one row per CDR3 protein. The data contain 500,000 to 800,000 distinct CDR3 sequences, 13% to 15% of them singletons. This clonotype was seen a handful of times. Its antigen is as yet unknown. Overall study results and limits: In validation, the model predicted ophthalmopathy. These predictions came a median about 6.2 months before onset. Blood also carried most thyroid clonotypes expanded above 0.001.

Uncontrolled infection, other autoimmune disease, pregnancy and lactation each barred patients from inclusion. The PBMCs were taken from under 12 ml of fresh peripheral blood. The J segment lost 7 bases and the V segment lost 0 bases, leaving 10 bases of the junction unmatched. This CDR3 comprises 17 residues. Germline values: CDR1 DFQATT, CDR2 SNEGSKA (reference sequence). The material sequenced was blood. The chain joins TRBV20-1 to TRBJ2-1; 12 nucleotides agree with TRBD2. The sequence came from a woman aged 45-60 years with Graves' ophthalmopathy. CDR3 sequence (DNA): TGCAGTGCTAGAGATCTATTGGGACTAGCGGGTCTGAATGAGCAGTTCTTC. This translates into CSARDLLGLAGLNEQFF.